This TCR beta chain was observed in a study of cytomegalovirus exposure and HLA in healthy donors. Germline CDR1 and CDR2: MDHEN and SYDVKM. There are 13 residues in the CDR3. V was trimmed by 6 bases and J by 5 bases, leaving 13 bases between them. 60 Vbeta and 13 Jbeta primers were used in PCR. Sequencing was performed with immunoSEQ multiplex PCR; in TCRdb, only in-frame clones are kept and a portion is missing. The sample shows about 82,000 clones, around 80% of them seen only once. Material: PBMCs. The J gene is TRBJ1-2, the V gene TRBV28; D possibly corresponds to TRBD1 (6 bases). This TCR was recovered from a man aged 65 to 79 in good health and CMV-seropositive. CDR3 loop: CASRLQGLYGYTF. The CDR3 nucleotides read TGTGCCAGCAGACTGCAGGGGTTATATGGCTACACCTTC.